This T cell receptor beta chain originates from a study of read filtering for tumor transcriptome and immune sequencing. Across the whole study: Transcriptome libraries were built from DNase-treated RNA.

Comments on this clonotype: The antigen is not known.

Study-level findings and limits: Dropping single-read clonotypes raised IR-seq and RNA-seq shared-clonotype correlation.

This library used roughly 430 ng RNA and molecular barcoded adaptors spanning alpha/delta and beta/gamma chains. TCRdb called the reads again in MiXCR, with one record for every CDR3 protein. Among over 80,000 distinct CDR3 sequences listed, over 9% were seen once. The germline CDR1 and CDR2 sequences are SNHLY and FYNNEI. Trimming took 5 bases from V and 11 from J; bases not matched to a gene: 11. This CDR3 is built from 14 residues. The gene calls are TRBV2 and TRBJ2-4; 8 positions match TRBD2. This receptor was obtained from a donor aged 40 or over with multiple myeloma. Sequences were obtained from a population of CD138-negative cells sorted from bone marrow. The CDR3 nucleotides read TGTGCCAGCAGTTCCGGGACTAGTATGGACGTTCAGTACTTC. Translated, it gives CASSSGTSMDVQYF.